Each of the 27 T cell receptor beta chains below was sequenced from the same sample in a study of T-cell memory formation after mild COVID-19. MiXCR, applied by TCRdb to the 5' RACE reads, yields one record per CDR3 protein. The sample shows some 200,000 distinct CDR3 sequences, about 9.2% of them seen only once. The specimen was PBMCs or a T cell subset sorted from them (not recorded which). These receptors all come from a man between 18 and 35 years old who had mild COVID-19 (a few samples of this study predate the infection). Cell type and time point are not known.

This clonotype was detected only a few times. The gene calls are TRBV20-1 and TRBJ1-1; D gene uncertain. Trimming took 0 bases from V and 2 from J, leaving 10 bases between them. Looked up from germline, CDR1 is DFQATT and CDR2 is SNEGSKA (reference sequence). There are 14 residues in the CDR3. The CDR3 reads CSARDFAVNTEAFF. The DNA of the CDR3 is TGCAGTGCTAGAGATTTCGCGGTTAACACTGAAGCTTTCTTT.

The chain couples TRBV6-2 or TRBV6-3 to TRBJ1-2; no clear D. The CDR3 has 13 residues. Germline loops: CDR1 MNHEY, CDR2 SVGEGT. V gave up 5 bases and J gave up 4 bases, with 11 bases separating them. As DNA, the CDR3 is TGTGCCAGCAGTCCACAGTTGCTCTATGGCTACACCTTC. Its translation: CASSPQLLYGYTF.

This clonotype has only a few counts. V is TRBV12-3 or TRBV12-4 and J is TRBJ1-5; 7 bases map to TRBD1. V lost 2 bases to trimming and J lost 7 bases; unmatched junction nucleotides: 5. This CDR3 comprises 14 residues. The CDR3 region is CASSLRQGGQPQHF. CDR3 sequence (DNA): TGTGCCAGCAGTTTACGACAGGGCGGCCAGCCCCAGCATTTT.

The CDR3 protein is CASSLGGLQYF. CDR3 sequence (DNA): TGTGCCAGCAGCTTGGGGGGCCTTCAGTACTTC. The rearrangement uses TRBV5-6 and TRBJ2-4; tentatively, D is TRBD1 (5 bases). This CDR3 region has 11 residues. V was cut by 0 bases and J by 11 bases, with 6 bases left in between. CDR1 SGHDT and CDR2 YYEEEE come from the germline V gene.

In this sample, this clonotype turned up many times. The chain has TRBV12-3 or TRBV12-4 and TRBJ1-1; 8 bases fit TRBD1. V trimming: 7 bases; J trimming: 2 bases; junction bases outside the gene matches: 6. The CDR3 is 14 amino acids. CDR3 nucleotide sequence: TGTGCCAGCACCTCGGACAGGGCCAACACTGAAGCTTTCTTT. Its translation: CASTSDRANTEAFF.

This chain links TRBV4-3 with TRBJ2-3; D ambiguous. V lost 2 bases and J lost 2, with 8 bases in between. The CDR3 covers 14 residues. Germline V gene sequence: CDR1 LGHNA, CDR2 YSLEER. The CDR3 is CASSQLTPTDTQYF. CDR3 DNA sequence: TGCGCCAGCAGCCAACTTACCCCCACAGATACGCAGTATTTT.

The chain has TRBV12-3 or TRBV12-4 and TRBJ1-5, with 8 bases that match TRBD1. The V and J ends lost 3 bases and 7 bases, in that order; junction bases with no gene match: 5. This CDR3 contains 14 residues. CDR3 nucleotide sequence: TGTGCCAGCAGTTTCCAGGGGGCGAGACAGCCCCAGCATTTT. Residues: CASSFQGARQPQHF.

V gene TRBV5-1 combines with J gene TRBJ2-7; D gene unclear. CDR1 is SGHRS and CDR2 is YFSETQ in the germline V gene. The CDR3 contains 15 residues. Trimming pared 0 bases from V and 3 bases from J, leaving 13 bases between. Here the CDR3 DNA reads TGCGCCAGCAGCTTGGGTAACACCGAAAGCTACGAGCAGTACTTC. Residues: CASSLGNTESYEQYF. Together with reference TRBV5-1 and TRBJ2-7, the CDR3 gives the full variable domain: KAGVTQTPRYLIKTRGQQVTLSCSPISGHRSVSWYQQTPGQGLQFLFEYFSETQRNKGNFPGRFSGRQFSNSRSEMNVSTLELGDSALYLCASSLGNTESYEQYFGPGTRLTVT.

The chain recombines TRBV12-5 with TRBJ2-3; unclear D gene. With 2 bases removed from V and 3 bases from J, the gap between germline ends came to 6 bases. The CDR3 contains 13 residues. Germline values: CDR1 LGHNT, CDR2 FRNRAP. The chain's CDR3 is CASGLMSTDTQYF. The CDR3 coding sequence is TGTGCTAGTGGTTTGATGTCGACAGATACGCAGTATTTT.

The chain carries TRBV30 and TRBJ2-7; D ambiguous. The CDR3 length is 11 residues. Germline CDR1 is GTSNPN and CDR2 is SVGIG (reference sequence). Trimming removed 1 base at V and 0 bases at J, with 1 base between. The chain's CDR3 is CAWSDSYEQYF. The DNA of the CDR3 is TGTGCCTGGAGTGACTCCTACGAGCAGTACTTC. Supplemented by reference TRBV30 and TRBJ2-7, the full variable domain reads SQTIHQWPATLVQPVGSPLSLECTVEGTSNPNLYWYRQAAGRGLQLLFYSVGIGQISSEVPQNLSASRPQDRQFILSSKKLLLSDSGFYLCAWSDSYEQYFGPGTRLTVT.

This clonotype was recorded at least ten times. This chain links TRBV6-6 with TRBJ1-2; the D gene is possibly TRBD1 (5 bases). CDR1 is MNHNY, CDR2 SVGAGI, per germline (reference sequence). Trimming took 0 bases from V and 4 from J, leaving 9 bases between them. The length of the CDR3 is 14 residues. The CDR3 loop reads CASSYSGQSYGYTF. CDR3 sequence (DNA): TGTGCCAGCAGTTACTCGGGGCAGTCCTATGGCTACACCTTC.

The sample holds many counts of this clonotype. This chain uses TRBV7-8 with TRBJ1-5; a weak D match, TRBD1 (6 bases). CDR1 and CDR2 (germline): SGHVS, FQNEAQ. The CDR3 consists of 17 residues. With 5 bases removed from V and 0 bases from J, the gap between germline ends came to 17 bases. The CDR3 DNA is TGTGCCAGCAGCGCCCAAGGGCGAGGGGGTAGCAATCAGCCCCAGCATTTT. This codes for CASSAQGRGGSNQPQHF.

This clonotype was detected a few times. The CDR3 loop is CASSYYIWDTEAFF. The CDR3 DNA reads TGTGCCAGCAGTTACTACATATGGGACACTGAAGCTTTCTTT. The chain is built from TRBV6-5 and TRBJ1-1; D ambiguous. CDR1 MNHEY and CDR2 SVGAGI come from the germline V gene. Trimming removed 1 base at V and 3 bases at J, with 9 bases between. The CDR3 runs to 14 residues.

This clonotype has at least ten counts. The chain couples TRBV1 to TRBJ2-3; the D call TRBD2 from the table was never checked on the DNA. TRBV1 is designated a pseudogene. This CDR3 region has 15 residues. CDR3 protein: CTSSQTSGVTDTQYF. The CDR3 DNA sequence: TGCACCAGCAGCCAAACTAGCGGGGTCACAGATACGCAGTATTTT.

A few counts support this clonotype. The rearrangement uses TRBV4-1 and TRBJ2-2; 10 positions match TRBD1. The CDR3 extends over 16 amino acids. V lost 0 bases, J lost 7 bases, and 5 bases stayed unmatched. CDR1 is MGHRA and CDR2 is YSYEKL in the germline V gene. The CDR3 DNA follows: TGCGCCAGCAGCCAAGATAGGACAGGGGGTGGCGGGGAGCTGTTTTTT. Translated, it gives CASSQDRTGGGGELFF.

J is TRBJ1-1 and V is TRBV19, with 9 bases lining up with TRBD1. With V trimmed by 10 bases and J by 7 bases, 13 bases remained unmatched. CDR3 length: 14 amino acids. Germline loops: CDR1 LNHDA, CDR2 SQIVND (reference sequence). CDR3 bases: TGTGCCACTCGGGGGGACAGGGTCACTTTTGAAGCTTTCTTT. It encodes CATRGDRVTFEAFF.

This clonotype was counted at least ten times. The chain couples TRBV7-8 to TRBJ2-3; D possibly uses TRBD1 or TRBD2 (6 bases each). V shed 4 bases and J shed 0 bases, with 14 bases lying between them. The CDR3 extends over 16 amino acids. CDR1 SGHVS and CDR2 FQNEAQ come from the germline V gene. The CDR3 spells CASSSVGAGSTDTQYF. As DNA, the CDR3 is TGTGCCAGCAGCTCAGTGGGGGCGGGAAGCACAGATACGCAGTATTTT.

The genes are TRBV24-1 and TRBJ2-3, with 9 bases identical to TRBD1. Germline CDR1 KGHDR, CDR2 SFDVKD. The CDR3 totals 15 residues. After removal of 6 bases from V and 4 bases from J, the junction contained 7 bases not matched to a gene. The CDR3 protein is CATSPGQGKPDTQYF. The CDR3 DNA sequence: TGTGCCACCAGTCCCGGACAGGGGAAGCCAGATACGCAGTATTTT.

This clonotype showed up many times. V is TRBV7-2 and J is TRBJ2-5; a possible D gene is TRBD2 (7 bases). In germline, CDR1 is SGHTA, CDR2 FQGNSA. Trimming left V 3 bases short and J 0 bases short, with 11 bases between. CDR3 length: 15 amino acids. The DNA of the CDR3 is TGTGCCAGCAGCTTTCGCGGGGGCCACCAAGAGACCCAGTACTTC. Its translation is CASSFRGGHQETQYF.

V and J are TRBV18 and TRBJ1-3; no clear D gene. V was cut by 4 bases and J by 8 bases, with 15 bases left in between. The CDR3 extends over 14 amino acids. Germline V CDR1 and CDR2: KGHSH, LQKENI. The CDR3 DNA is TGTGCCAGCTCACGGCAAAAGATTGAAGACACCATATATTTT. The encoded protein is CASSRQKIEDTIYF.

This clonotype showed up just a few times. V usage is TRBV9 and J usage is TRBJ2-7, with TRBD1 matching 12 bases. V lost 2 bases, J lost 5 bases, and 8 bases stayed unmatched. Germline V gene data show CDR1 as SGDLS and CDR2 as YYNGEE. The CDR3 is 16 residues long. CDR3 protein: CASSVSTGTGGHEQYF. CDR3 DNA: TGTGCCAGCAGCGTCTCCACCGGGACAGGGGGCCACGAGCAGTACTTC.

This clonotype was counted a few times. The rearrangement links TRBV6-5 to TRBJ2-3; tentative D call: TRBD2 (6 bases). The V end lost 7 bases, the J end lost 5 bases, and 16 bases lay between the germline ends. The length of the CDR3 is 14 residues. The germline V gene encodes CDR1 MNHEY and CDR2 SVGAGI. The CDR3: CASTTPRGGDTQYF. The CDR3 bases are TGTGCCAGCACCACACCGCGGGGTGGAGATACGCAGTATTTT.

This clonotype appeared a few times. This rearrangement joins TRBV10-3 to TRBJ2-7; a weak D match, TRBD2 (7 bases). The CDR3 has 16 residues. The germline CDR1 and CDR2 sequences are ENHRY and SYGVKD. V dropped 0 bases and J dropped 5 bases, with 17 bases sitting between them. The CDR3 is CAISESSLAGADEQYF. CDR3 sequence (DNA): TGTGCCATCAGTGAGTCGTCCCTGGCGGGGGCGGACGAGCAGTACTTC.

This clonotype showed up just a few times. This chain uses TRBV7-9 with TRBJ2-7, with a tentative D call TRBD2 (7 bases). The CDR3 length is 14 residues. V shed 5 bases and J shed 3 bases, with 14 bases lying between them. Germline CDR1 and CDR2: SEHNR and FQNEAQ (reference sequence). CDR3 in DNA: TGTGCCAGCAGCCTTCGGGGGGCCTTCTACGAGCAGTACTTC. Its translation is CASSLRGAFYEQYF.

Ten or more counts support this clonotype. The rearrangement links TRBV7-3 to TRBJ2-1; the match to TRBD2 covers 8 bases. The V segment lost 4 bases and the J segment 9 bases; nucleotides outside the gene matches: 2. Per germline, CDR1 SGHTA and CDR2 FQGTGA. The CDR3 contains 12 residues. This CDR3 reads CASSSRGGEQFF. For the CDR3, the DNA is TGTGCCAGCAGCTCCCGGGGGGGTGAGCAGTTCTTC.

The rearrangement uses TRBV7-3 and TRBJ2-7, with TRBD1 matching over 9 bases. V lost 6 bases to trimming and J lost 2 bases; unmatched junction nucleotides: 8. This CDR3 has 15 residues. Germline V gives CDR1 SGHTA, CDR2 FQGTGA. The CDR3 nucleotides are TGTGCCAGCAGGGTATCCGGGACAGGGCCCTACGAGCAGTACTTC. Protein sequence: CASRVSGTGPYEQYF.

This clonotype was seen only a few times. J is TRBJ2-5 and V is TRBV9; TRBD2 aligns across 11 bases. CDR3 length equals 15 residues. With 2 bases clipped from V and 11 bases from J, the junction kept 11 bases outside the gene matches. Germline V lookup: CDR1 SGDLS, CDR2 YYNGEE. The CDR3 DNA follows: TGTGCCAGCAGCGTGAACCCCGGGACTAGCGGCCCTCAGTACTTC. Its translation: CASSVNPGTSGPQYF.